The 23 T cell receptor beta chains in this list originate from one sample, sequenced in a study of shared clonotypes between healthy human individuals. Clones were sequenced by immunoSEQ multiplex PCR, and TCRdb holds only the in-frame ones, with some missing. The repertoire has under 600,000 clones, roughly four fifths of them found once; the top ten carry 12%. The sample comprised PBMCs. The receptor set was obtained from a woman aged 40 to 49 in good health. Some clones in this sample may be carry-over from other donors' samples.

V gene TRBV4-2 combines with J gene TRBJ1-2; no firm D call. The V end lost 1 base, the J end lost 4 bases, and 4 bases lay between the germline ends. This CDR3 contains 12 residues. Per germline, CDR1 LGHNA and CDR2 YNFKEQ. The CDR3 bases are TGTGCCAGCAGCCAAGGGATCTATGGCTACACCTTC. Translating it yields CASSQGIYGYTF.

This clone was recorded only once. The chain couples TRBV19 to TRBJ1-1; D not certain. Trimming cost V 3 bases and J 0 bases, with 5 bases left between them. The CDR3 has 13 residues. Germline V gene data show CDR1 as LNHDA and CDR2 as SQIVND (reference sequence). The CDR3 protein is CASSMRMNTEAFF. The CDR3 nucleotides are TGTGCCAGTAGTATGAGGATGAACACTGAAGCTTTCTTT. Combining the CDR3 with reference TRBV19 and TRBJ1-1 gives the whole variable domain DGGITQSPKYLFRKEGQNVTLSCEQNLNHDAMYWYRQDPGQGLRLIYYSQIVNDFQKGDIAEGYSVSREKKESFPLTVTSAQKNPTAFYLCASSMRMNTEAFFGQGTRLTVV.

The CDR3 DNA sequence: TGTGCCTGGAGCGAAGCCGGGACCGTCAATCAGCCCCAGCATTTT. Translation: CAWSEAGTVNQPQHF. The chain joins TRBV30 to TRBJ1-5; possible D gene TRBD1, 5 bases. The CDR3 is 15 residues long. CDR1 is GTSNPN and CDR2 is SVGIG in the germline V gene (reference sequence). Trimming shortened V by 3 bases and J by 3 bases, and 15 bases separated the two germline ends. Drawing the rest from reference TRBV30 and TRBJ1-5, the complete variable domain is SQTIHQWPATLVQPVGSPLSLECTVEGTSNPNLYWYRQAAGRGLQLLFYSVGIGQISSEVPQNLSASRPQDRQFILSSKKLLLSDSGFYLCAWSEAGTVNQPQHFGDGTRLSIL.

This clone has just one count. The chain couples TRBV6-1 to TRBJ2-7; maybe TRBD2 (7 bases). The V gene lost 1 base and the J gene lost 1 base, with 14 bases spanning the gap. The CDR3 sequence is 16 residues long. Germline-derived CDR1 and CDR2 are MNHNS and SASEGT. CDR3 bases: TGTGCCAGCAGTGAAGTTGGGGGGGCAGGTTCCTACGAGCAGTACTTC. It is translated as CASSEVGGAGSYEQYF.

This clone was seen only once. The J gene is TRBJ2-7, the V gene TRBV18; D unresolved. The CDR3 loop spans 14 amino acids. V gave up 2 bases and J gave up 6 bases, with 14 bases separating them. From germline, CDR1 is KGHSH and CDR2 LQKENI. CDR3 sequence reads: CASSPSFQSSEQYF. The CDR3 bases are TGTGCCAGCTCACCATCTTTCCAGAGCAGCGAGCAGTACTTC.

The rearrangement uses TRBV19 and TRBJ2-5; D might be TRBD1 (5 bases). Trimming left V 0 bases short and J 1 base short, with 6 bases between. The germline V gene has CDR1 LNHDA and CDR2 SQIVND (reference sequence). There are 14 residues in the CDR3. Written as DNA, the CDR3 is TGTGCCAGTAGTATAGAAGACAGCCAAGAGACCCAGTACTTC. This codes for CASSIEDSQETQYF.

The rearrangement joins TRBV5-5 to TRBJ1-3, with 8 positions matching TRBD1. CDR1 and CDR2 (germline): SGHKS, YYEKEE (reference sequence). The CDR3 is 16 residues long. V lost 4 bases and J lost 0; bases outside the gene matches: 6. The CDR3 loop reads CASSPSGGSSGNTIYF. Here the CDR3 DNA reads TGTGCCAGCAGCCCTTCAGGGGGCAGCTCTGGAAACACCATATATTTT.

The chain has TRBV6-1 and TRBJ2-7, with no clear D. The CDR3 length is 15 residues. Germline V gene data show CDR1 as MNHNS and CDR2 as SASEGT. V was pared by 3 bases and J by 4 bases, with 16 bases between. The CDR3 region is CASSETQVQGYEQYF. As DNA, the CDR3 is TGTGCCAGCAGTGAGACCCAAGTTCAAGGATACGAGCAGTACTTC.

The rearrangement joins TRBV19 to TRBJ2-7, with 9 bases lining up with TRBD1. The CDR3 totals 14 residues. J lost 2 bases, V lost 5 bases, and 4 bases had no gene match. Looked up from germline, CDR1 is LNHDA and CDR2 is SQIVND (reference sequence). Written as DNA, the CDR3 is TGTGCCAGTAGTCTTGGACAGGGGCCCTACGAGCAGTACTTC. Encoded protein: CASSLGQGPYEQYF.

The CDR3 DNA reads TGTGCCAGCAGTTTATGGGCGGGGGGTCAGCCCCAGCATTTT. Translation: CASSLWAGGQPQHF. This rearrangement joins TRBV28 to TRBJ1-5, with D possibly being TRBD1 (5 bases). Between the trimmed V and J ends, which lost 0 bases and 6 bases, there was a span of 9 bases. The germline gives CDR1 MDHEN, CDR2 SYDVKM. The CDR3 runs to 14 residues. Complete variable domain (other parts from reference TRBV28 and TRBJ1-5): DVKVTQSSRYLVKRTGEKVFLECVQDMDHENMFWYRQDPGLGLRLIYFSYDVKMKEKGDIPEGYSVSREKKERFSLILESASTNQTSMYLCASSLWAGGQPQHFGDGTRLSIL.

Points on this clone: The junction does not match germline at one end; this may be a read error. The chain recombines TRBV6-1 with TRBJ1-1, with a weak D call TRBD1 (6 bases). The CDR3 consists of 13 residues. The germline CDR1 and CDR2 sequences are MNHNS and SASEGT. This CDR3 reads CASREGGWTEASF. The CDR3 DNA reads as TGTGCCAGCAGGGAGGGGGGTTGGACTGAAGCTTCCTTT.

The chain uses TRBV18 and TRBJ1-1, with 8 bases fitting TRBD1. The CDR3 has 14 amino acids. Germline CDR1 KGHSH, CDR2 LQKENI. The ends lost 2 bases at V and 3 bases at J; junction bases unmatched: 2. Written as DNA, the CDR3 is TGTGCCAGCTCACCAACACAGGGGGACACTGAAGCTTTCTTT. This encodes CASSPTQGDTEAFF. Full variable domain (remainder filled in from reference TRBV18 and TRBJ1-1): NAGVMQNPRHLVRRRGQEARLRCSPMKGHSHVYWYRQLPEEGLKFMVYLQKENIIDESGMPKERFSAEFPKEGPSILRIQQVVRGDSAAYFCASSPTQGDTEAFFGQGTRLTVV.

The chain uses TRBV27 and TRBJ1-2; possibly TRBD1 for D (5 bases). CDR1 and CDR2 from the germline V gene are MNHEY and SMNVEV (reference sequence). V shed 6 bases and J shed 2 bases, with 10 bases lying between them. This CDR3 has 13 amino acids. The CDR3 loop is CASSRRDNYGYTF. The DNA for the CDR3 is TGTGCCAGCAGCCGCAGGGACAACTATGGCTACACCTTC.

This clone showed up many times. The rearrangement joins TRBV7-2 to TRBJ2-1, with D maybe TRBD2 (5 bases). V was pared by 1 base and J by 6 bases, with 19 bases between. CDR1 and CDR2 (germline): SGHTA, FQGNSA. The CDR3 is 17 residues long. The CDR3 nucleotides are TGTGCCAGCAGCTTAGGGGGAGTAGCCCTCCGGGGCAATGAGCAGTTCTTC. Its protein is CASSLGGVALRGNEQFF.

Remarks on this clone: In the same sample, other DNA sequences code for this CDR3. V and J are TRBV6-5 and TRBJ2-7, with TRBD2 matching over 10 bases. This CDR3 contains 15 residues. The germline V gene has CDR1 MNHEY and CDR2 SVGAGI. J was trimmed by 3 bases and V by 0 bases; bases with no gene match: 2. As DNA, the CDR3 is TGTGCCAGCAGTTACTCTGCTAGCGGGAGCTACGAGCAGTACTTC. Encoded protein: CASSYSASGSYEQYF.

Of note for this clone: The sample carries other DNA sequences with the same CDR3. The chain carries TRBV7-9 and TRBJ2-5; D not resolved. V gave up 3 bases and J gave up 5 bases, with 4 bases separating them. Germline lookup yields CDR1 SEHNR and CDR2 FQNEAQ (reference sequence). The CDR3 length is 11 residues. The CDR3 loop reads CASSLVETQYF. The CDR3 region has the DNA TGTGCCAGCAGCTTGGTCGAGACCCAGTACTTC.

The chain couples TRBV4-1 to TRBJ2-1; 8 bases align to TRBD2. The V segment lost 3 bases and the J segment 10 bases; nucleotides outside the gene matches: 11. CDR1 is MGHRA and CDR2 is YSYEKL in the germline V gene. The CDR3 loop spans 15 amino acids. The CDR3 region is CASSQGSGTSGEQFF. DNA for the CDR3: TGCGCCAGCAGCCAGGGTAGCGGGACGAGTGGCGAGCAGTTCTTC.

Only a few counts were recorded for this clone. Other DNA variants within this sample encode the same CDR3. This chain joins TRBV14 and TRBJ1-2, with no clear D. Looked up from germline, CDR1 is SGHDN and CDR2 is FVKESK. V was shortened by 0 bases and J by 8 bases, with 7 bases between the two germline ends. The CDR3 runs 12 residues. CDR3 protein: CASSQDRVGYTF. DNA for the CDR3: TGTGCCAGCAGCCAAGATCGGGTCGGCTACACCTTC.

V usage is TRBV5-8 and J usage is TRBJ1-5; D uncertain. V was clipped by 0 bases and J by 3 bases, with 10 bases between them. Per germline, CDR1 SGHTS and CDR2 YDEGEE. This CDR3 comprises 15 residues. DNA of the CDR3: TGTGCCAGCAGCTTGGGATCTCGTATCAATCAGCCCCAGCATTTT. Protein sequence: CASSLGSRINQPQHF. Full variable domain (remainder filled in from reference TRBV5-8 and TRBJ1-5): EAGVTQSPTHLIKTRGQQATLRCSPISGHTSVYWYQQALGLGLQFLLWYDEGEERNRGNFPPRFSGRQFPNYSSELNVNALELEDSALYLCASSLGSRINQPQHFGDGTRLSIL.

This clone was counted between two and nine times. This chain links TRBV9 with TRBJ1-1; D unresolved. The CDR3 loop spans 13 amino acids. Germline-derived CDR1 and CDR2 are SGDLS and YYNGEE. The germline V and J ends were trimmed by 3 bases and 1 base, with 7 bases remaining between them. The CDR3 region is CASSGIGNTEAFF. CDR3 sequence (DNA): TGTGCCAGCAGCGGGATAGGGAACACTGAAGCTTTCTTT.

The chain employs TRBV13 and TRBJ2-1; 15 bases fit TRBD2. Germline V CDR1 and CDR2: PRHDT, FYEKMQ (reference sequence). CDR3 size: 17 residues. The trim removed 5 bases at V and 7 bases at J, leaving 9 bases unmatched. CDR3 protein: CASSPRAGTSGRNEQFF. CDR3 nucleotides: TGTGCCAGCAGCCCCCGGGCCGGGACTAGCGGGAGGAATGAGCAGTTCTTC.

The chain joins TRBV18 to TRBJ2-2; 7 bases fit TRBD2. V lost 4 bases to trimming and J lost 7 bases; unmatched junction nucleotides: 6. The CDR3 is made up of 14 amino acids. CDR1 and CDR2 from the germline V gene are KGHSH and LQKENI. The CDR3 here is CASSRDYQVGELFF. The CDR3 nucleotides are TGTGCCAGCTCACGGGACTACCAGGTCGGGGAGCTGTTTTTT.

This clone was detected only a few times. The V gene is TRBV4-2, the J gene TRBJ1-2; D possibly corresponds to TRBD1 (5 bases). The germline CDR1 and CDR2 sequences are LGHNA and YNFKEQ. V gave up 0 bases and J gave up 6 bases, with 14 bases separating them. The CDR3 extends over 15 amino acids. The DNA of the CDR3 is TGTGCCAGCAGCCAAGAGTATCAGGGCTTAAATGGCTACACCTTC. It codes for CASSQEYQGLNGYTF.